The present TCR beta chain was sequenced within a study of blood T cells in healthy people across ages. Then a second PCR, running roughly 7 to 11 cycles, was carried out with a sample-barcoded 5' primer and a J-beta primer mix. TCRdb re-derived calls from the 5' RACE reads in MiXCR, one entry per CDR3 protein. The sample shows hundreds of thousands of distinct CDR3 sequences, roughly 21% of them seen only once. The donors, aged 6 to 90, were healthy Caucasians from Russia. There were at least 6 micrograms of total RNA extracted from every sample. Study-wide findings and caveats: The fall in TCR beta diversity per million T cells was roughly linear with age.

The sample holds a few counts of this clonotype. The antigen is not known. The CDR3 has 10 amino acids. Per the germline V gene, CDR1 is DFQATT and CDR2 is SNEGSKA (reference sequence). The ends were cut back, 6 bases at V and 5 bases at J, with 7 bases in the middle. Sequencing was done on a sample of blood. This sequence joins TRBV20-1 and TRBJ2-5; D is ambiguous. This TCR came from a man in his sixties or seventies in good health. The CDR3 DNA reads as TGCAGTGCATACAGTGAGACCCAGTACTTC. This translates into CSAYSETQYF.